The sequence of this T cell receptor (beta chain) was determined in a study of breast tumors, draining lymph nodes, adjacent tissues. Findings and limits, study-wide: Data fit most tumor T cells coming from lymph node, expanding in tumor.

Breast cancer patients provided tissue from their axillary draining lymph nodes. This clonotype was counted many times. Antigen unknown. The V and J ends lost 5 bases and 9 bases respectively, with 17 bases between them. This CDR3 comprises 14 residues. The germline V gene encodes CDR1 MNHEY and CDR2 SVGAGI. In TCRdb, the multiplex PCR reads were re-called with MiXCR into one record per CDR3 protein. The data show approximately 150,000 distinct CDR3 sequences, roughly a third seen once. The source of this sequence is a female donor with breast cancer. Some clones in this sample may be carry-over from other donors' samples. The J gene is TRBJ1-5, the V gene TRBV6-5; D not certain. Sequenced material: axillary lymph node tissue. The CDR3 bases are TGTGCCAGCAGTCCCCGACGGAGTCTCAGGCCCCAGCATTTT. Its protein product is CASSPRRSLRPQHF.